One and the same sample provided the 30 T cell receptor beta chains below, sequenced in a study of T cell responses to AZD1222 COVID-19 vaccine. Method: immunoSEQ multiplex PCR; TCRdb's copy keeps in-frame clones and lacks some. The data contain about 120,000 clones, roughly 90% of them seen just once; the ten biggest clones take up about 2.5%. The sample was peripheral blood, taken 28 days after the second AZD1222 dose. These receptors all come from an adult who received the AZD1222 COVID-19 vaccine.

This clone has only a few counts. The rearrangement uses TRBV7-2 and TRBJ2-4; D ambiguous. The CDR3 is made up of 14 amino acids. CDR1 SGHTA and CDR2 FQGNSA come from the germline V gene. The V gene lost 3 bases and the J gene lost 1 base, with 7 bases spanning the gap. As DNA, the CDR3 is TGTGCCAGCAGCTTCTTGGTGGCCAAAAACATTCAGTACTTC. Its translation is CASSFLVAKNIQYF.

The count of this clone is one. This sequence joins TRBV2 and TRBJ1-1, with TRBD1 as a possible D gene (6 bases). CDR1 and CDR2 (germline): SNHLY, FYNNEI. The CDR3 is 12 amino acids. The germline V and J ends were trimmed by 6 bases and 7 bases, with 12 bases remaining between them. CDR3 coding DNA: TGTGCCAGCAGCCGACAGGAGAATGAAGCTTTCTTT. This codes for CASSRQENEAFF.

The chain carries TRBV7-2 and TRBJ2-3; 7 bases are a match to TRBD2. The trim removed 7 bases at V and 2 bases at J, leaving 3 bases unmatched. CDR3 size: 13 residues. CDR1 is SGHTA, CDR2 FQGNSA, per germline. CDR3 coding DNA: TGTGCCAGCATGAGCGGGGCCACAGATACGCAGTATTTT. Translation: CASMSGATDTQYF.

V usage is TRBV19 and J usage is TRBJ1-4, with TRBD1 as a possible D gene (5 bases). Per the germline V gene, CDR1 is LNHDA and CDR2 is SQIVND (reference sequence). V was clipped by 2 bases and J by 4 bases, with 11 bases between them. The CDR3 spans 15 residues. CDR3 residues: CASSIIEGLNEKLFF. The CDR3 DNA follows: TGTGCCAGTAGTATAATCGAGGGACTTAATGAAAAACTGTTTTTT. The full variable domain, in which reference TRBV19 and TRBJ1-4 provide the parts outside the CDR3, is DGGITQSPKYLFRKEGQNVTLSCEQNLNHDAMYWYRQDPGQGLRLIYYSQIVNDFQKGDIAEGYSVSREKKESFPLTVTSAQKNPTAFYLCASSIIEGLNEKLFFGSGTQLSVL.

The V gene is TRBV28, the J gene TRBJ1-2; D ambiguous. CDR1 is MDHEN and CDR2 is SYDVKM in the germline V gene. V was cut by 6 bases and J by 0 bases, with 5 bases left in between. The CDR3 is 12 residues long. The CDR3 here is CASRQPNYGYTF. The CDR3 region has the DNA TGTGCCAGCAGGCAGCCTAACTATGGCTACACCTTC.

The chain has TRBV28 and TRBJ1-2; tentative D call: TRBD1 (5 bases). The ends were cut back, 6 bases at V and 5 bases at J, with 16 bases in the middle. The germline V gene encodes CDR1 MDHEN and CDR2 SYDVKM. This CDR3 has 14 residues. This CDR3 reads CASSPGTTLYGYTF. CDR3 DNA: TGTGCCAGCAGCCCAGGGACTACCCTTTATGGCTACACCTTC.

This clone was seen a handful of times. This chain's CDR3 is CASKEQGARTEAFF. CDR3 nucleotide sequence: TGTGCCAGCAAAGAACAGGGGGCGAGGACTGAAGCTTTCTTT. The J gene is TRBJ1-1, the V gene TRBV27; 9 bases match TRBD1. Germline trimming cut 7 bases from V and 5 bases from J; bases unmatched to any gene: 8. The CDR3 sequence is 14 residues long. The germline V gene has CDR1 MNHEY and CDR2 SMNVEV (reference sequence).

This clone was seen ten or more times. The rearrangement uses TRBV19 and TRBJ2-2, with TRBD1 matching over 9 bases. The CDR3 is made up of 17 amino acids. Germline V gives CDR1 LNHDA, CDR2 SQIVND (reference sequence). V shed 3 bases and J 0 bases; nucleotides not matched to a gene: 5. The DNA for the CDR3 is TGTGCCAGTAGTATGAACAGGGGGCCCGCGAACACCGGGGAGCTGTTTTTT. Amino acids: CASSMNRGPANTGELFF.

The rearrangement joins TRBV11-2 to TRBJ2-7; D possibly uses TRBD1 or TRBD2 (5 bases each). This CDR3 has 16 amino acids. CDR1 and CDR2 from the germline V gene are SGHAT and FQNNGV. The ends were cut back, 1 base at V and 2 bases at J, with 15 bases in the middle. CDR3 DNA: TGTGCCAGCAGCTTAGTTAGGGGAAGGGGACCCTACGAGCAGTACTTC. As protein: CASSLVRGRGPYEQYF.

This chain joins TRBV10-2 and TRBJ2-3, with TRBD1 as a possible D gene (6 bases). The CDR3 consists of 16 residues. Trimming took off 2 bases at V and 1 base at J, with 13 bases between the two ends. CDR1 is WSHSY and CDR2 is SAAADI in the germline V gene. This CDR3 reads CASSEIQGRGTDTQYF. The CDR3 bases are TGCGCCAGCAGTGAGATACAGGGCCGAGGCACAGATACGCAGTATTTT.

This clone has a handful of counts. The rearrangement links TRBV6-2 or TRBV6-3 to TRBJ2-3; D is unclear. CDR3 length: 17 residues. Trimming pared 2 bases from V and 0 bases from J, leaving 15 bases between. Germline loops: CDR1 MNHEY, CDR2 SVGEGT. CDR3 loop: CASSYVVGMTSTDTQYF. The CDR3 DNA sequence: TGTGCCAGCAGTTACGTCGTTGGTATGACTAGCACAGATACGCAGTATTTT.

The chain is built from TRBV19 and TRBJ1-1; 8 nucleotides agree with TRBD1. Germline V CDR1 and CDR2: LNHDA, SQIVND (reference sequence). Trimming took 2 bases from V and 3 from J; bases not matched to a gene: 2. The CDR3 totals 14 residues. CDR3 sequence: CASSIQGADTEAFF. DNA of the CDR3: TGTGCCAGTAGTATACAGGGGGCGGACACTGAAGCTTTCTTT.

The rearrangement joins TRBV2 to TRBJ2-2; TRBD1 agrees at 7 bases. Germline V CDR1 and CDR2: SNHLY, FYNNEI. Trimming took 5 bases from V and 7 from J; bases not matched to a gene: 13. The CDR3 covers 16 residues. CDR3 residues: CASSNHGDRVIGELFF. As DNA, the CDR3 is TGTGCCAGCAGTAACCATGGAGACAGGGTTATCGGGGAGCTGTTTTTT. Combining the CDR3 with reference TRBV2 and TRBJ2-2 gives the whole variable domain EPEVTQTPSHQVTQMGQEVILRCVPISNHLYFYWYRQILGQKVEFLVSFYNNEISEKSEIFDDQFSVERPDGSNFTLKIRSTKLEDSAMYFCASSNHGDRVIGELFFGEGSRLTVL.

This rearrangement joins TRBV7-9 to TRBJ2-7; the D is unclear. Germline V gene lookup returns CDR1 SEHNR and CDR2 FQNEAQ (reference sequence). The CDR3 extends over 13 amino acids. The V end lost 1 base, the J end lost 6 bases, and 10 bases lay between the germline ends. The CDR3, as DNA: TGTGCCAGCAGCTTAGTTGGAAGTGGCGAGCAGTACTTC. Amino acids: CASSLVGSGEQYF.

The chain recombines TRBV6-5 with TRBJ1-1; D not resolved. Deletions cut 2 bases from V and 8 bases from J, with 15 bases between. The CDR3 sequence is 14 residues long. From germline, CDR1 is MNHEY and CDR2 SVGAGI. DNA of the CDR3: TGTGCCAGCAGTTACACCCAGACACACCTCGAAGCTTTCTTT. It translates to CASSYTQTHLEAFF.

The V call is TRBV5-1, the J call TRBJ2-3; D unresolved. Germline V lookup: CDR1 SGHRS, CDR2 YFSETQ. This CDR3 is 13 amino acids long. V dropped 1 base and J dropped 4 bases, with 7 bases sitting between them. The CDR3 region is CASSLTVADTQYF. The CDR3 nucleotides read TGCGCCAGCAGCTTGACAGTGGCAGATACGCAGTATTTT.

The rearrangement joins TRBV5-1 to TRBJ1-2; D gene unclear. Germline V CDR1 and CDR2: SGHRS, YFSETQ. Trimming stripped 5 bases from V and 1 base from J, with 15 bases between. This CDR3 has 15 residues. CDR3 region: CASSNRAANNYGYTF. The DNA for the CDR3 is TGCGCCAGCAGTAACCGGGCCGCTAATAACTATGGCTACACCTTC. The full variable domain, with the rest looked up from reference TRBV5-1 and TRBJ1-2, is KAGVTQTPRYLIKTRGQQVTLSCSPISGHRSVSWYQQTPGQGLQFLFEYFSETQRNKGNFPGRFSGRQFSNSRSEMNVSTLELGDSALYLCASSNRAANNYGYTFGSGTRLTVV.

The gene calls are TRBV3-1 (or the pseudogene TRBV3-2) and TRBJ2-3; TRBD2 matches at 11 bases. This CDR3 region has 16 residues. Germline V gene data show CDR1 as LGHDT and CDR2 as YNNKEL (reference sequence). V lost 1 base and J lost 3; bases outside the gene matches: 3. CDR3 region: CASSQGLAGGTDTQYF. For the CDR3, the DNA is TGTGCCAGCAGCCAAGGGCTAGCGGGGGGAACAGATACGCAGTATTTT.

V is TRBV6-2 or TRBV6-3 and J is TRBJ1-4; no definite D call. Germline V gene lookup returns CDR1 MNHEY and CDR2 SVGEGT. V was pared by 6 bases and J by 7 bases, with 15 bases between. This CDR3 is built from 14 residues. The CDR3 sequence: CASSLLYVTEKLFF. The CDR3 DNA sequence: TGTGCCAGCAGCCTCCTTTATGTGACTGAAAAACTGTTTTTT.

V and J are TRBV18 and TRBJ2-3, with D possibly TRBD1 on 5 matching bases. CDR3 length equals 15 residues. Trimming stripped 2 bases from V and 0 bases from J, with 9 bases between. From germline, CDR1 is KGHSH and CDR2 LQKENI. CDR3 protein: CASSPGQASTDTQYF. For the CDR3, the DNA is TGTGCCAGCTCACCAGGACAAGCTAGCACAGATACGCAGTATTTT.

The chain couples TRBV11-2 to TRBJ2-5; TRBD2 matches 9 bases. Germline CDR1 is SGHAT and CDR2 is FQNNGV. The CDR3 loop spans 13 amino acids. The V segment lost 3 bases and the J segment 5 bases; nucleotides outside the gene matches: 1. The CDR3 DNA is TGTGCCAGCAGCTTCGGACTAGCGGAGACCCAGTACTTC. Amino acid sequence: CASSFGLAETQYF.

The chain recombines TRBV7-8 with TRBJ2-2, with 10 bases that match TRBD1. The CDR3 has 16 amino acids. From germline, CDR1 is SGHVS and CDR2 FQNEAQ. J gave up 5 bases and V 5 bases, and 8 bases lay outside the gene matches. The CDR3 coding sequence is TGTGCCAGCAGCCCAATCGACAGGGGGCGAACCGGGGAGCTGTTTTTT. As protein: CASSPIDRGRTGELFF.

For the CDR3, the DNA is TGTGCCTGCTCCGGGGATGCGGGGAACACTGAAGCTTTCTTT. This codes for CACSGDAGNTEAFF. The chain couples TRBV7-2 to TRBJ1-1; D uncertain. CDR1 is SGHTA, CDR2 FQGNSA, per germline. This CDR3 contains 14 residues. V was clipped by 11 bases and J by 1 base, with 17 bases between them.

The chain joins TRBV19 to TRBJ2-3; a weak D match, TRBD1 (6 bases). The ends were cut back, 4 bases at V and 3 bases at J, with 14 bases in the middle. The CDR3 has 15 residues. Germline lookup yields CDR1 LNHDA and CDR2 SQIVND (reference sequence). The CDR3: CASSTLRGLTDTQYF. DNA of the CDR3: TGTGCCAGTAGTACCCTCAGGGGTTTGACAGATACGCAGTATTTT.

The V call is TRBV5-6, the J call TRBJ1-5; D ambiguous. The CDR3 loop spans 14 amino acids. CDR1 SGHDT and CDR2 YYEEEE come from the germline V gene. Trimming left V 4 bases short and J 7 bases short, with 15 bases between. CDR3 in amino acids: CASSQRGVDQPQHF. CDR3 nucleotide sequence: TGTGCCAGCAGCCAGCGCGGGGTCGACCAGCCCCAGCATTTT.

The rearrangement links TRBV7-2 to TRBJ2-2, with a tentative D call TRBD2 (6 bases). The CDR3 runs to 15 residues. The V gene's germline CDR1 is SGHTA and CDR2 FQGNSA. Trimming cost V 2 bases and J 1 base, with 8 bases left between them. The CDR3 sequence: CASSLIGGNTGELFF. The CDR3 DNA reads TGTGCCAGCAGCTTAATCGGGGGGAACACCGGGGAGCTGTTTTTT.

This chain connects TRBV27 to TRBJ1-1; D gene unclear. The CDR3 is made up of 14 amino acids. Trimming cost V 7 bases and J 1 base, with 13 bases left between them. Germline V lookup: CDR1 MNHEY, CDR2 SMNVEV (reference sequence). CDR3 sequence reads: CASTSLRQNTEAFF. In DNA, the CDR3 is TGTGCCAGCACCTCGCTTAGACAGAACACTGAAGCTTTCTTT.

CDR3 sequence reads: CASSRGGELSNQPQHF. The CDR3 DNA reads as TGTGCCAGTAGTAGAGGGGGGGAGCTGAGCAATCAGCCCCAGCATTTT. The chain couples TRBV19 to TRBJ1-5, with D possibly matching TRBD1 (6 bases). This CDR3 spans 16 amino acids. Germline V CDR1 and CDR2: LNHDA, SQIVND (reference sequence). Trimming cost V 4 bases and J 1 base, with 14 bases left between them.

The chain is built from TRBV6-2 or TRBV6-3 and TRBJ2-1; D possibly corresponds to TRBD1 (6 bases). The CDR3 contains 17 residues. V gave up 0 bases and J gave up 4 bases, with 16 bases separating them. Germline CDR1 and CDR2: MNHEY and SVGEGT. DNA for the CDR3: TGTGCCAGCAGTTACTCCCCCCCGACAGGAATATACAATGAGCAGTTCTTC. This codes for CASSYSPPTGIYNEQFF.

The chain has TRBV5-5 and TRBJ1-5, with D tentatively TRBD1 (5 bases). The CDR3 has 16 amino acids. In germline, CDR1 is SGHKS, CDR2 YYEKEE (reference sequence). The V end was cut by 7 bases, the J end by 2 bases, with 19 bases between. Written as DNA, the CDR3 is TGTGCCAGCCAAGTCGGACCATCCAGGGGCAATCAGCCCCAGCATTTT. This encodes CASQVGPSRGNQPQHF.